The following is a T cell receptor (beta chain) sequence with its context. Its antigen is unknown. Sequence at one end of the junction differs from germline and may be a read error. The data originate from a study of shared clonotypes between healthy human individuals. Study as a whole: The cohort had a couple of women and a few men, ages 18 to 49. Whole-study findings and limits: A handful of donors showed sharing of about 4.7% of naive CD4 clonotypes. Relative to memory subsets, naive subsets generally showed larger estimated richness.

Splitting of CD4+ cells produced CD45RA+ naive and CD45RA-negative memory subsets. Produced via immunoSEQ multiplex PCR; TCRdb's table is partial and in-frame only. The repertoire holds around 240,000 clones, with 60% to 70% as singletons. Sequencing was done on a sample of memory CD4+ T cells sorted from blood. Subset noted: CD45RA-negative fraction. This TCR was recovered from a man under 40 in good health.

CDR3 region: CATSGQGNAGELFF. CDR3 DNA sequence: TGCGCCACCTCCGGACAGGGGAACGCCGGGGAGCTGTTTTTT. V is TRBV10-2 and J is TRBJ2-2; TRBD1 matches at 9 bases. The germline V gene encodes CDR1 WSHSY and CDR2 SAAADI. The CDR3 runs to 14 residues.